This T cell receptor beta chain was recorded in a study of T cell responses to AZD1222 COVID-19 vaccine. The overall study: Recipients boosted at about 4 weeks or about 12 weeks are pooled.

Clones were read by immunoSEQ multiplex PCR, and TCRdb kept only the in-frame ones, dropping some. The top ten clones hold roughly 2.8% of a sample with roughly 170,000 clones, just over 90% of them seen once. V gave up 4 bases and J gave up 0 bases, with 9 bases separating them. Germline CDR1 LNHDA, CDR2 SQIVND (reference sequence). CDR3 length equals 15 residues. Study-wide findings and caveats: Samples come after the peak T cell response, not at day 14. With dominance at 160-218 and 743-854, vaccine-associated CD4 TCRs spanned spike. Once two AZD1222 doses were given, Spike-specific TCR breadth and depth went up.

In this sample, this clone turned up once. What it recognizes is unknown. Other nucleotide sequences in the sample specify the same CDR3. The specimen comprised peripheral blood, sampled on day 0 of AZD1222 vaccination. J is TRBJ1-4 and V is TRBV19; D is ambiguous. The sequence was obtained from an adult in good health. The CDR3 sequence: CASSTGTATNEKLFF. Written as DNA, the CDR3 is TGTGCCAGTAGTACAGGTACCGCAACTAATGAAAAACTGTTTTTT.